A selection of T cell receptor beta chains follows, all from one sample in a study of CD8 T cells in ankylosing spondylitis. A single record per CDR3 protein comes from TCRdb applying MiXCR to the 5' RACE reads. The table includes about 160,000 distinct CDR3 sequences, around 19% detected once. The sequencing sample was made of blood, either unsorted or a sorted T cell fraction (not recorded which). Receptors originate from a male donor with ankylosing spondylitis or in good health (not recorded which). Both conserved end residues are part of each CDR3. The D gene is left open where the match is weak. Some rows mark clone size as missing; the rest say once, few, many or name a class of expanded clone.

TRBV28	TRBJ1-2	.	.	CASSFLVPSNYGYTF	TGTGCCAGCAGTTTCCTGGTCCCTTCTAACTATGGCTACACCTTC
TRBV5-1	TRBJ2-7	.	TRBD1	CASSGPGTGIYEQYF	TGCGCCAGCAGCGGACCCGGGACAGGGATCTACGAGCAGTACTTC
TRBV6-1	TRBJ2-3	.	.	CASSERNPDTQYF	TGTGCCAGCAGTGAAAGAAACCCAGATACGCAGTATTTT
TRBV3-1	TRBJ2-1	many	.	CASSQAGTGEQFF	TGTGCCAGCAGCCAAGCCGGGACGGGTGAGCAGTTCTTC
TRBV6-5	TRBJ1-1	many	TRBD1	CASSYFPGQGGFREAFF	TGTGCCAGCAGTTACTTCCCAGGACAGGGGGGATTTCGTGAAGCTTTCTTT
TRBV12-3/TRBV12-4	TRBJ1-3	many	.	CASNSRASGNTIYF	TGTGCCAGCAACTCCAGAGCCTCTGGAAACACCATATATTTT
TRBV15	TRBJ1-5	many	.	CATSRVKGEGNQPQHF	TGTGCCACCAGCAGGGTAAAAGGGGAGGGCAATCAGCCCCAGCATTTT
TRBV5-1	TRBJ2-2	many	.	CATGELFF	TGCGCCACCGGGGAGCTGTTTTTT
TRBV7-3	TRBJ2-1	few	.	CASSFRTGEGRSGKVF	TGTGCCAGCAGCTTCCGGACAGGGGAGGGTCGTAGCGGGAAGGTCTTC
TRBV6-5	TRBJ1-2	many	.	CASRGYGYTF	TGTGCCAGCAGGGGGTATGGCTACACCTTC
TRBV7-3	TRBJ2-2	.	.	CASSTWGAPLTGELFF	TGTGCCAGCAGCACCTGGGGGGCCCCTTTAACCGGGGAGCTGTTTTTT
TRBV5-5	TRBJ2-3	many	TRBD2	CASSFLRLAGGDTQYF	TGTGCCAGCAGCTTTCTAAGACTAGCGGGAGGAGATACGCAGTATTTT
TRBV10-3	TRBJ2-7	few	TRBD2	CAIGEGLPSFYEQYF	TGTGCCATCGGGGAGGGTTTACCGTCGTTCTACGAGCAGTACTTC